This T cell receptor beta chain was retrieved from a study of blood T cell repertoires in COVID-19. Study-wide context: The United States, Italy and Spain provided the acute and convalescent COVID-19 samples. T cells, B-cell-depleted T cells, or PBMCs provided the cDNA or gDNA that served as material.

The repertoire was sequenced with immunoSEQ multiplex PCR; TCRdb's copy has only in-frame clones and lacks some. This sample carries approximately 80,000 clones, about 82% of them seen once, and the ten largest clones take around 7.3%. V gave up 2 bases and J gave up 8 bases, with 7 bases separating them. The V gene's germline CDR1 is MNHEY and CDR2 SMNVEV (reference sequence). This CDR3 is 13 amino acids long. The V call is TRBV27, the J call TRBJ1-6, with a tentative D call TRBD1 (6 bases). Sequencing was performed on peripheral blood. The TCR originated in a man between 45 and 60 years old with active COVID-19. CDR3 sequence (DNA): TGTGCCAGCAGTTTAAACAGGGATTCACCCCTCCACTTT. Translating it yields CASSLNRDSPLHF.